These 29 T cell receptor beta chains share one sample of origin, sequenced in a study of blood T cell repertoires in COVID-19. Clones were read by immunoSEQ multiplex PCR, and TCRdb kept only the in-frame ones, dropping some. The sample lists 150,000 to 200,000 clones; approximately 86% were seen once. The sample was peripheral blood. The receptor source for this set is a man in his 70s with active or convalescent COVID-19.

The rearrangement links TRBV6-5 to TRBJ2-1; 10 nucleotides agree with TRBD2. Germline trimming cut 6 bases from V and 4 bases from J; bases unmatched to any gene: 6. CDR1 and CDR2 from the germline V gene are MNHEY and SVGAGI. CDR3 length equals 15 residues. The CDR3: CASRLSSGGYNEQFF. The DNA of the CDR3 is TGTGCCAGCAGATTATCTAGCGGGGGATACAATGAGCAGTTCTTC.

The chain recombines TRBV12-3 or TRBV12-4 with TRBJ2-2, with D possibly matching TRBD1 (6 bases). The length of the CDR3 is 13 residues. Trimming took 7 bases from V and 6 from J, leaving 12 bases between them. Written as DNA, the CDR3 is TGTGCCAGCAATCCAGGGGTTTCCGGGGAGCTGTTTTTT. This translates into CASNPGVSGELFF.

The chain couples TRBV23-1 to TRBJ1-5; a weak D match, TRBD1 (5 bases). TRBV23-1 is labeled an ORF, and its function is uncertain. CDR3 length: 13 residues. Trimming removed 9 bases at V and 4 bases at J, with 13 bases between. The CDR3 loop is CARSQQDNQPQHF. The CDR3, as DNA: TGCGCCAGGTCACAACAGGATAATCAGCCCCAGCATTTT.

The V gene is TRBV2, the J gene TRBJ1-2; D remains unclear. The CDR3 consists of 13 residues. Germline lookup yields CDR1 SNHLY and CDR2 FYNNEI. Between the trimmed V and J ends, which lost 8 bases and 0 bases, there was a span of 10 bases. CDR3: CASSSVSNYGYTF. The CDR3 nucleotides read TGTGCCAGCTCTTCAGTTTCTAACTATGGCTACACCTTC.

V gene TRBV28 combines with J gene TRBJ2-1; D is possibly TRBD2 (5 bases). Trimming removed 4 bases from V and 2 bases from J, with 12 bases in between. Per germline, CDR1 MDHEN and CDR2 SYDVKM. The CDR3 spans 15 residues. CDR3 loop: CASSSGLGAYNEQFF. The CDR3 nucleotides are TGTGCCAGCAGTTCGGGATTAGGAGCCTACAATGAGCAGTTCTTC. Looking up the rest from reference TRBV28 and TRBJ2-1 gives the full variable domain: DVKVTQSSRYLVKRTGEKVFLECVQDMDHENMFWYRQDPGLGLRLIYFSYDVKMKEKGDIPEGYSVSREKKERFSLILESASTNQTSMYLCASSSGLGAYNEQFFGPGTRLTVL.

The V call is TRBV18, the J call TRBJ2-7; D is possibly TRBD1 (6 bases). There are 15 residues in the CDR3. Germline CDR1 KGHSH, CDR2 LQKENI. Trimming left V 6 bases short and J 0 bases short, with 15 bases between. Here the CDR3 reads CASSPLPDSSYEQYF. The CDR3 bases are TGTGCCAGCTCCCCCCTCCCGGACAGCTCCTACGAGCAGTACTTC. Full variable domain (remainder filled in from reference TRBV18 and TRBJ2-7): NAGVMQNPRHLVRRRGQEARLRCSPMKGHSHVYWYRQLPEEGLKFMVYLQKENIIDESGMPKERFSAEFPKEGPSILRIQQVVRGDSAAYFCASSPLPDSSYEQYFGPGTRLTVT.

The V gene is TRBV28, the J gene TRBJ2-1; 14 bases are a match to TRBD2. The trim removed 1 base at V and 6 bases at J, leaving 5 bases unmatched. The germline CDR1 and CDR2 sequences are MDHEN and SYDVKM. The length of the CDR3 is 17 residues. In DNA, the CDR3 is TGTGCCAGCAGTTTATTAGAGGGACTAGCGGGAGCCAATGAGCAGTTCTTC. Translation gives CASSLLEGLAGANEQFF.

The genes are TRBV19 and TRBJ1-2, with TRBD1 matching 8 bases. CDR1 is LNHDA, CDR2 SQIVND, per germline (reference sequence). The CDR3 loop spans 15 amino acids. V gave up 5 bases and J gave up 0 bases; unmatched junction bases: 5. The CDR3 DNA reads as TGTGCCAGTAGTTCCCGGGACAGGACTAACTATGGCTACACCTTC. Translation: CASSSRDRTNYGYTF.

This rearrangement joins TRBV5-6 to TRBJ2-1, with 7 bases fitting TRBD2. The V segment lost 5 bases and the J segment 2 bases; nucleotides outside the gene matches: 7. In germline, CDR1 is SGHDT, CDR2 YYEEEE. This CDR3 is built from 15 residues. CDR3 coding DNA: TGTGCCAGCAGTTTTCGACTAGCTGCCTACAATGAGCAGTTCTTC. Protein: CASSFRLAAYNEQFF.

This CDR3 is CASSPVAGKETQYF. As DNA, the CDR3 is TGTGCCAGCAGCCCCGTAGCGGGGAAGGAGACCCAGTACTTC. The chain recombines TRBV9 with TRBJ2-5; 8 bases are a match to TRBD2. The CDR3 length is 14 residues. Germline values: CDR1 SGDLS, CDR2 YYNGEE. J lost 5 bases, V lost 4 bases, and 7 bases had no gene match.

The CDR3 nucleotides read TGCGCCAGCGAAAATGGACTCCACAATGAGCAGTTCTTC. This codes for CASENGLHNEQFF. The V and J genes are TRBV10-2 and TRBJ2-1, with a weak D call TRBD2 (5 bases). V dropped 8 bases and J dropped 5 bases, with 13 bases sitting between them. Germline assignment: CDR1 WSHSY and CDR2 SAAADI. The CDR3 contains 13 residues.

The chain couples TRBV6-1 to TRBJ1-3; 7 positions agree with TRBD1. The germline V gene encodes CDR1 MNHNS and CDR2 SASEGT. The CDR3 is 15 residues long. With 3 bases clipped from V and 0 bases from J, the junction kept 2 bases outside the gene matches. Here the CDR3 DNA reads TGTGCCAGCAGTGAGGACAGGATCTCTGGAAACACCATATATTTT. Its translation is CASSEDRISGNTIYF.

The rearrangement uses TRBV3-1 (or the pseudogene TRBV3-2) and TRBJ1-2; 9 bases are shared with TRBD1. This CDR3 spans 13 amino acids. Trimming removed 4 bases from V and 8 bases from J; junction bases left unmatched: 5. Per germline, CDR1 LGHDT and CDR2 YNNKEL (reference sequence). As DNA, the CDR3 is TGTGCCAGCAGCCCCCGGGACAGGGTAGGCTACACCTTC. Amino acids: CASSPRDRVGYTF.

This clone was detected a few times. This chain connects TRBV7-6 to TRBJ2-1; 9 nucleotides match TRBD2. The junction had 11 bases not matched to a gene; V was cut back by 6 bases and J by 2 bases. The germline CDR1 and CDR2 sequences are SGHVS and FNYEAQ. The CDR3 sequence is 17 residues long. CDR3 nucleotide sequence: TGTGCCAGCAGTTCGAGGGCAGCGGGGGGACCCTACAATGAGCAGTTCTTC. Residues: CASSSRAAGGPYNEQFF.

This chain uses TRBV6-5 with TRBJ1-1; 9 bases map to TRBD1. Germline CDR1 and CDR2: MNHEY and SVGAGI. The trim removed 6 bases at V and 1 base at J, leaving 6 bases unmatched. CDR3 length equals 15 residues. The CDR3 here is CASRRLTGGNTEAFF. DNA of the CDR3: TGTGCCAGCAGACGACTGACAGGGGGGAACACTGAAGCTTTCTTT.

V is TRBV3-1 (or the pseudogene TRBV3-2) and J is TRBJ2-7; 8 bases match TRBD1. CDR3 length: 15 residues. Trimming took 0 bases from V and 5 from J; bases not matched to a gene: 6. Germline V gene lookup returns CDR1 LGHDT and CDR2 YNNKEL (reference sequence). The CDR3 bases are TGTGCCAGCAGCCAAGATCGAGCACAGGGGGACGAGCAGTACTTC. Translating gives CASSQDRAQGDEQYF.

The sample holds one count of this clone. V usage is TRBV6-2 or TRBV6-3 and J usage is TRBJ1-5; 7 bases map to TRBD1. The CDR3 extends over 16 amino acids. CDR1 and CDR2 (germline): MNHEY, SVGEGT. V was pared by 2 bases and J by 2 bases, with 6 bases of the junction left unmatched. CDR3 nucleotides: TGTGCCAGCAGTTACCAGGGGGTTTCGGGCAATCAGCCCCAGCATTTT. Amino acids: CASSYQGVSGNQPQHF.

The CDR3, as DNA: TGTGCCAGCAGTCCTCCAAATAGCAATGAGCAGTTCTTC. Protein sequence: CASSPPNSNEQFF. V and J are TRBV12-3 or TRBV12-4 and TRBJ2-1; no reliable D call. Trimming took 5 bases from V and 6 from J, leaving 11 bases between them. This CDR3 comprises 13 residues.

The rearrangement uses TRBV2 and TRBJ1-1, with D tentatively TRBD1 (6 bases). Trimming left V 8 bases short and J 8 bases short, with 9 bases between. Germline V gives CDR1 SNHLY, CDR2 FYNNEI. The CDR3 sequence is 10 residues long. The CDR3 reads CASAGTEAFF. The DNA of the CDR3 is TGTGCCAGCGCCGGGACAGAAGCTTTCTTT.

The chain links TRBV28 to TRBJ2-1; 7 bases map to TRBD1. Germline CDR1 and CDR2: MDHEN and SYDVKM. The V gene end was trimmed by 3 bases and the J gene end by 8 bases; junction bases not matched to a gene: 10. This CDR3 is built from 15 residues. CDR3 sequence (DNA): TGTGCCAGCAGTTTTGTAGGGGGCTACGGGGATGAGCAGTTCTTC. Translating it yields CASSFVGGYGDEQFF. The full variable domain, its missing parts supplied by reference TRBV28 and TRBJ2-1, is DVKVTQSSRYLVKRTGEKVFLECVQDMDHENMFWYRQDPGLGLRLIYFSYDVKMKEKGDIPEGYSVSREKKERFSLILESASTNQTSMYLCASSFVGGYGDEQFFGPGTRLTVL.

The CDR3 nucleotides are TGTGCCAGCAGCAAAGTCCCGGACAGGAACTATGGCTACACCTTC. Its translation is CASSKVPDRNYGYTF. This rearrangement joins TRBV21-1 to TRBJ1-2; TRBD1 reflects the table's D call only, with no check against the DNA. TRBV21-1 is listed as a pseudogene. This CDR3 region has 15 residues.

This clone appeared a single time. The rearrangement joins TRBV24-1 to TRBJ2-3, with a possible D match to TRBD1 (5 bases). Looked up from germline, CDR1 is KGHDR and CDR2 is SFDVKD. The CDR3 totals 16 residues. V dropped 7 bases and J dropped 2 bases, with 18 bases sitting between them. The CDR3 reads CATSLTGQGVTDTQYF. The DNA of the CDR3 is TGTGCCACCAGCCTAACAGGTCAGGGCGTCACAGATACGCAGTATTTT.

V usage is TRBV4-3 and J usage is TRBJ2-1; the D gene is possibly TRBD1 (5 bases). V was trimmed by 3 bases and J by 8 bases, leaving 11 bases between them. Looked up from germline, CDR1 is LGHNA and CDR2 is YSLEER. The CDR3 sequence is 13 residues long. The CDR3 DNA reads as TGCGCCAGCAGCCAGGGGCCCTGGGATGAGCAGTTCTTC. Its protein is CASSQGPWDEQFF.

V is TRBV5-1 and J is TRBJ1-5, with a possible D match to TRBD1 (5 bases). The CDR3 length is 13 residues. CDR1 is SGHRS and CDR2 is YFSETQ in the germline V gene. Trimming removed 1 base from V and 5 bases from J, with 7 bases in between. CDR3 sequence reads: CASSLTGHQPQHF. The DNA of the CDR3 is TGCGCCAGCAGCTTGACAGGCCATCAGCCCCAGCATTTT.

This clone has just one count. The chain carries TRBV10-3 and TRBJ2-7; 8 nucleotides align to TRBD1. Germline CDR1 is ENHRY and CDR2 is SYGVKD. V gave up 2 bases and J gave up 3 bases; unmatched junction bases: 0. This CDR3 region has 13 residues. In DNA, the CDR3 is TGTGCCATCAGTGAGACAGGGGGCTACGAGCAGTACTTC. Residues: CAISETGGYEQYF.

V gene TRBV28 combines with J gene TRBJ1-5; weak D call: TRBD1 (6 bases). Germline V lookup: CDR1 MDHEN, CDR2 SYDVKM. Trimming took 5 bases from V and 0 from J, leaving 11 bases between them. CDR3 size: 15 residues. Here the CDR3 DNA reads TGTGCCAGCAGTGCCACAGGGAATAGCAATCAGCCCCAGCATTTT. It encodes CASSATGNSNQPQHF. The full variable domain, completed using reference TRBV28 and TRBJ1-5, is DVKVTQSSRYLVKRTGEKVFLECVQDMDHENMFWYRQDPGLGLRLIYFSYDVKMKEKGDIPEGYSVSREKKERFSLILESASTNQTSMYLCASSATGNSNQPQHFGDGTRLSIL.

The chain uses TRBV12-2 and TRBJ2-6; the table names TRBD1, a call not compared with the DNA. TRBV12-2 is annotated as a pseudogene. This CDR3 is built from 18 residues. CDR3 sequence: CASRLSGVGHSGANVLTF. CDR3 in DNA: TGTGCAAGTCGCTTATCAGGGGTGGGCCACTCTGGGGCCAACGTCCTGACTTTC.

This chain joins TRBV15 and TRBJ2-1; D might be TRBD2 (6 bases). The CDR3 totals 17 residues. Trimming removed 3 bases from V and 5 bases from J, with 20 bases in between. CDR1 is LNHNV, CDR2 YYDKDF, per germline (reference sequence). DNA of the CDR3: TGTGCCACCAGCAGTCTACCCCCGGGGGTCGTGGACAATGAGCAGTTCTTC. This sequence encodes CATSSLPPGVVDNEQFF. The complete variable domain, with remaining parts taken from reference TRBV15 and TRBJ2-1, reads DAMVIQNPRYQVTQFGKPVTLSCSQTLNHNVMYWYQQKSSQAPKLLFHYYDKDFNNEADTPDNFQSRRPNTSFCFLDIRSPGLGDTAMYLCATSSLPPGVVDNEQFFGPGTRLTVL.

This clone was seen once. The J gene is TRBJ1-5, the V gene TRBV27, with no clear D. The ends were cut back, 4 bases at V and 7 bases at J, with 11 bases in the middle. The CDR3 contains 13 residues. CDR1 MNHEY and CDR2 SMNVEV come from the germline V gene (reference sequence). In DNA, the CDR3 is TGTGCCAGCAGTTCCTTGTGGAGGCAGCCCCAGCATTTT. Translating gives CASSSLWRQPQHF.